What follows is one T cell receptor beta chain and its context. Its antigen is as yet unknown. Sequenced by immunoSEQ multiplex PCR; TCRdb stores in-frame clones only, minus some. The sample has about 13,000 clones; approximately 83% are singletons. As for time point: cycle 4 day 1 (C4D1), after 6 weeks of nivolumab. Patients all relapsed after autologous stem cell transplantation, and there was variation in brentuximab vedotin exposure. Negative selection with magnetic separation was used to purify CD4+ T cells from thawed PBMCs. Under best response, outcomes were complete response, partial response or progressive disease. The sample originates from a study of PD-1 blockade in classical Hodgkin lymphoma. General study results and limits: By C4D1, CD4+ diversity increased significantly, especially in complete responders.

V shed 0 bases and J shed 6 bases, with 5 bases lying between them. Germline-derived CDR1 and CDR2 are SGHRS and YFSETQ. The CDR3 is made up of 12 amino acids. Source: CD4+ T cells from blood, taken before the fourth cycle of nivolumab. The TCR was taken from a human donor with classical Hodgkin lymphoma. The genes are TRBV5-1 and TRBJ2-3; perhaps TRBD2 as D (5 bases). The CDR3 DNA reads TGCGCCAGCAGCTTGGCGGGGGATACGCAGTATTTT. As protein: CASSLAGDTQYF.